Following are 29 T cell receptor beta chains from one sample sequenced in a study of blood T cell repertoires in COVID-19. Generated by immunoSEQ multiplex PCR, the TCRdb table keeps only in-frame clones and is missing some. The sample carries 90,000 to 110,000 clones, around 81% recorded once. Input material: peripheral blood. Every receptor here comes from a woman in her 70s with acute or convalescent COVID-19.

The rearrangement uses TRBV6-1 and TRBJ1-1, with 10 bases identical to TRBD1. This CDR3 has 18 residues. V lost 4 bases and J lost 2; bases outside the gene matches: 13. The V gene's germline CDR1 is MNHNS and CDR2 SASEGT. This CDR3 is CASSGPARDRGLNTEAFF. CDR3 sequence (DNA): TGTGCCAGCAGTGGCCCCGCAAGGGACAGGGGATTAAACACTGAAGCTTTCTTT.

The CDR3 coding sequence is TGTGCCAGCAGTTTATGGCGGTTTAACACTGAAGCTTTCTTT. It encodes CASSLWRFNTEAFF. The V call is TRBV28, the J call TRBJ1-1; D is unresolved. Germline loops: CDR1 MDHEN, CDR2 SYDVKM. V lost 0 bases and J lost 2, with 7 bases in between. This CDR3 is 14 amino acids long.

The chain has TRBV7-6 and TRBJ2-2; possibly TRBD1 for D (6 bases). The CDR3 has 14 amino acids. Germline V lookup: CDR1 SGHVS, CDR2 FNYEAQ. Between the trimmed V and J ends, which lost 6 bases and 3 bases, there was a span of 11 bases. CDR3 nucleotide sequence: TGTGCCAGCAGTCGGGACATCGACACCGGGGAGCTGTTTTTT. Amino acid sequence: CASSRDIDTGELFF.

This clone was recorded once. The genes are TRBV7-2 and TRBJ1-1; D is possibly TRBD1 (5 bases). Germline CDR1 is SGHTA and CDR2 is FQGNSA. The CDR3 sequence is 13 residues long. Trimming left V 6 bases short and J 5 bases short, with 13 bases between. CDR3 DNA: TGTGCCAGCAGTGCCCAGGGTTTTACTGAAGCTTTCTTT. This encodes CASSAQGFTEAFF.

The chain uses TRBV10-3 and TRBJ1-3; 9 bases agree with TRBD1. V lost 2 bases and J lost 0; bases outside the gene matches: 2. The germline V gene encodes CDR1 ENHRY and CDR2 SYGVKD. This CDR3 comprises 16 residues. The CDR3 DNA follows: TGTGCCATCAGTGAGCCGGGACAGGGCTCTGGAAACACCATATATTTT. This codes for CAISEPGQGSGNTIYF.

J is TRBJ2-1 and V is TRBV4-3, with a tentative D call TRBD1 (5 bases). V gave up 4 bases and J gave up 2 bases, with 9 bases separating them. The CDR3 consists of 14 residues. Per germline, CDR1 LGHNA and CDR2 YSLEER. CDR3 protein: CASSLSDTYNEQFF. CDR3 nucleotides: TGCGCCAGCAGCCTTTCGGACACCTACAATGAGCAGTTCTTC.

The J gene is TRBJ1-4, the V gene TRBV5-6; D is possibly TRBD1 (5 bases). The CDR3 length is 16 residues. Germline CDR1 is SGHDT and CDR2 is YYEEEE. Trimming cost V 3 bases and J 0 bases, with 12 bases left between them. The CDR3 protein is CASSSYRRATNEKLFF. In DNA, the CDR3 is TGTGCCAGCAGCTCTTACAGGCGTGCAACTAATGAAAAACTGTTTTTT.

The V call is TRBV7-9, the J call TRBJ2-3, with 8 nucleotides matching TRBD2. Germline CDR1 and CDR2: SEHNR and FQNEAQ (reference sequence). J was trimmed by 4 bases and V by 1 base; bases with no gene match: 4. CDR3 length: 15 amino acids. CDR3 in DNA: TGTGCCAGCAGCTTAGGCGGACTAGCTGCAGATACGCAGTATTTT. Translation: CASSLGGLAADTQYF.

V usage is TRBV18 and J usage is TRBJ2-7; D gene unclear. The CDR3 runs 12 residues. The V gene's germline CDR1 is KGHSH and CDR2 LQKENI. V shed 6 bases and J shed 1 base, with 7 bases lying between them. CDR3 region: CASSDQSYEQYF. CDR3 in DNA: TGTGCCAGCTCCGATCAGTCCTACGAGCAGTACTTC.

The rearrangement joins TRBV19 to TRBJ1-5; D possibly corresponds to TRBD1 (5 bases). The CDR3 loop spans 17 amino acids. V was pared by 5 bases and J by 0 bases, with 17 bases between. The V gene's germline CDR1 is LNHDA and CDR2 SQIVND (reference sequence). This CDR3 is CASSPPLGANSNQPQHF. The CDR3 bases are TGTGCCAGTAGTCCACCGCTTGGGGCGAATAGCAATCAGCCCCAGCATTTT.

The chain joins TRBV5-1 to TRBJ2-1; 11 positions agree with TRBD2. CDR1 SGHRS and CDR2 YFSETQ come from the germline V gene. This CDR3 comprises 16 residues. V was clipped by 0 bases and J by 4 bases; unmatched bases: 3. The CDR3 sequence is CASSLALAGGYNEQFF. CDR3 coding DNA: TGCGCCAGCAGCTTGGCCCTAGCGGGGGGATACAATGAGCAGTTCTTC.

The J gene is TRBJ1-2, the V gene TRBV5-1; 7 positions agree with TRBD1. CDR1 and CDR2 from the germline V gene are SGHRS and YFSETQ. V shed 0 bases and J 4 bases; nucleotides not matched to a gene: 12. The CDR3 is 17 amino acids. The CDR3 region is CASSLGGQIRTGYGYTF. Here the CDR3 DNA reads TGCGCCAGCAGCTTGGGGGGACAGATCAGGACGGGCTATGGCTACACCTTC.

Only a few counts were recorded for this clone. This rearrangement joins TRBV11-2 to TRBJ2-2, with a weak D call TRBD1 (5 bases). Deletions cut 7 bases from V and 2 bases from J, with 11 bases between. Germline CDR1 and CDR2: SGHAT and FQNNGV. The CDR3 is made up of 14 amino acids. CDR3 DNA sequence: TGTGCCAGCAACACAGGTTCCAACACCGGGGAGCTGTTTTTT. Its protein product is CASNTGSNTGELFF.

The rearrangement links TRBV5-1 to TRBJ2-1, with TRBD2 matching over 10 bases. J was trimmed by 2 bases and V by 3 bases; bases with no gene match: 5. The CDR3 is 16 amino acids. Germline CDR1 is SGHRS and CDR2 is YFSETQ. CDR3 DNA: TGCGCCAGCAGCTCGCGGACTAGCGGCGCCTACAATGAGCAGTTCTTC. It specifies CASSSRTSGAYNEQFF.

The gene calls are TRBV19 and TRBJ1-1; tentatively, D is TRBD1 (6 bases). Germline V CDR1 and CDR2: LNHDA, SQIVND (reference sequence). The CDR3 runs 14 residues. The V gene lost 5 bases and the J gene lost 4 bases, with 14 bases spanning the gap. For the CDR3, the DNA is TGTGCCAGTAGTTTTGGGGGCGGGAGCACTGAAGCTTTCTTT. As protein: CASSFGGGSTEAFF.

The chain joins TRBV18 to TRBJ1-3; D unresolved. The CDR3 is made up of 15 amino acids. Germline lookup yields CDR1 KGHSH and CDR2 LQKENI. Trimming cost V 3 bases and J 4 bases, with 13 bases left between them. CDR3 nucleotide sequence: TGTGCCAGCTCACCGGAGCACGTCCGGGGAAACACCATATATTTT. This sequence encodes CASSPEHVRGNTIYF.

The chain is built from TRBV18 and TRBJ1-2, with 7 bases aligning to TRBD1. Per germline, CDR1 KGHSH and CDR2 LQKENI. Trimming removed 2 bases from V and 7 bases from J; junction bases left unmatched: 10. The CDR3 has 15 amino acids. This CDR3 is CASSPTFDRASGYTF. The CDR3 region has the DNA TGTGCCAGCTCACCAACTTTCGACAGGGCCAGTGGCTACACCTTC.

CDR3 coding DNA: TGTGCCAGCAGTCGCCGGGCGCCGGGGGGTGGCTACACCTTC. As protein: CASSRRAPGGGYTF. The V call is TRBV6-2 or TRBV6-3, the J call TRBJ1-2, with D perhaps matching TRBD1 (5 bases). This CDR3 contains 14 residues. V dropped 5 bases and J dropped 7 bases, with 17 bases sitting between them. Germline assignment: CDR1 MNHEY and CDR2 SVGEGT.

The chain employs TRBV7-2 and TRBJ1-1; possibly TRBD1 for D (5 bases). This CDR3 contains 15 residues. Germline V gene data show CDR1 as SGHTA and CDR2 as FQGNSA. The ends were cut back, 2 bases at V and 3 bases at J, with 13 bases in the middle. CDR3 protein: CASSLISSQDTEAFF. The CDR3 coding sequence is TGTGCCAGCAGCTTAATATCCTCACAGGACACTGAAGCTTTCTTT.

This clone was seen a handful of times. The V call is TRBV28, the J call TRBJ1-1; TRBD1 agrees at 8 bases. Looked up from germline, CDR1 is MDHEN and CDR2 is SYDVKM. The CDR3 runs to 16 residues. V lost 5 bases, J lost 0 bases, and 8 bases stayed unmatched. The CDR3 bases are TGTGCCAGCAGTCCACCGACAGGGGATTTGAACACTGAAGCTTTCTTT. This gives the protein CASSPPTGDLNTEAFF.

The genes are TRBV7-9 and TRBJ2-1; 13 bases line up with TRBD2. V lost 5 bases, J lost 6 bases, and 4 bases stayed unmatched. This CDR3 contains 15 residues. The germline CDR1 and CDR2 sequences are SEHNR and FQNEAQ (reference sequence). The CDR3 DNA reads as TGTGCCAGCAGCCACCGGACTAGCGGGAGCAATGAGCAGTTCTTC. This translates into CASSHRTSGSNEQFF.

This chain joins TRBV3-1 (or the pseudogene TRBV3-2) and TRBJ2-6; TRBD2 matches 9 bases. V dropped 11 bases and J dropped 0; count of bases not matched to a gene: 2. The CDR3 length is 14 residues. CDR1 and CDR2 (germline): LGHDT, YNNKEL (reference sequence). CDR3 protein: CAGSGGSGANVLTF. The DNA for the CDR3 is TGTGCCGGTAGCGGGGGCTCTGGGGCCAACGTCCTGACTTTC.

This clone was found a few times. The J gene is TRBJ2-1, the V gene TRBV29-1; 15 bases are shared with TRBD2. Losses at the gene ends were 3 bases for V and 3 bases for J; bases not matched to a gene: 3. This CDR3 contains 16 residues. Germline-derived CDR1 and CDR2 are SQVTM and ANQGSEA. The DNA of the CDR3 is TGCAGCGTTGACGGGACTAGCGGGAGGCACTACAATGAGCAGTTCTTC. Translated: CSVDGTSGRHYNEQFF.

The chain uses TRBV3-1 (or the pseudogene TRBV3-2) and TRBJ1-5; D is undetermined. V was pared by 1 base and J by 5 bases, with 9 bases between. This CDR3 has 14 residues. The germline gives CDR1 LGHDT, CDR2 YNNKEL (reference sequence). The CDR3 loop reads CASSQAWGDQPQHF. CDR3 in DNA: TGTGCCAGCAGCCAAGCATGGGGAGATCAGCCCCAGCATTTT.

The chain couples TRBV30 to TRBJ1-6, with TRBD1 identical over 8 bases. The junction had 10 bases not matched to a gene; V was cut back by 3 bases and J by 0 bases. Germline CDR1 reads GTSNPN; CDR2 reads SVGIG (reference sequence). This CDR3 is 18 amino acids long. The CDR3 DNA sequence: TGTGCCTGGAGGCAACCCCACAGGGGGAGCTCCTATAATTCACCCCTCCACTTT. Encoded protein: CAWRQPHRGSSYNSPLHF.

This chain uses TRBV6-2 or TRBV6-3 with TRBJ2-3; TRBD1 matches at 10 bases. The CDR3 spans 15 residues. The V segment lost 4 bases and the J segment 4 bases; nucleotides outside the gene matches: 5. Germline V lookup: CDR1 MNHEY, CDR2 SVGEGT. The CDR3 DNA follows: TGTGCCAGCAGTTCGGGACAGGGGAACGCAGATACGCAGTATTTT. Translation: CASSSGQGNADTQYF.

This rearrangement joins TRBV28 to TRBJ1-1, with 8 bases matching TRBD1. CDR1 is MDHEN, CDR2 SYDVKM, per germline. The CDR3 is made up of 17 amino acids. V gave up 2 bases and J gave up 0 bases; unmatched junction bases: 8. CDR3 bases: TGTGCCAGCAGTTTAAGACAGGGGTTAGTCCTGAACACTGAAGCTTTCTTT. The encoded protein is CASSLRQGLVLNTEAFF.

The V and J genes are TRBV7-2 and TRBJ2-3; D unclear. The germline CDR1 and CDR2 sequences are SGHTA and FQGNSA. The CDR3 runs to 14 residues. The ends were cut back, 2 bases at V and 6 bases at J, with 12 bases in the middle. For the CDR3, the DNA is TGTGCCAGCAGCTTAACCAGGCCATTGGATACGCAGTATTTT. Translating gives CASSLTRPLDTQYF.

This clone has only a few counts. The chain joins TRBV6-5 to TRBJ1-6; 7 bases agree with TRBD1. Looked up from germline, CDR1 is MNHEY and CDR2 is SVGAGI. CDR3 length: 13 amino acids. V shed 8 bases, J shed 9 bases, and the junction held 7 bases outside the gene matches. CDR3 amino acids: CASGRQGGSPLHF. Here the CDR3 DNA reads TGTGCCAGCGGACGACAGGGAGGTTCACCCCTCCACTTT.